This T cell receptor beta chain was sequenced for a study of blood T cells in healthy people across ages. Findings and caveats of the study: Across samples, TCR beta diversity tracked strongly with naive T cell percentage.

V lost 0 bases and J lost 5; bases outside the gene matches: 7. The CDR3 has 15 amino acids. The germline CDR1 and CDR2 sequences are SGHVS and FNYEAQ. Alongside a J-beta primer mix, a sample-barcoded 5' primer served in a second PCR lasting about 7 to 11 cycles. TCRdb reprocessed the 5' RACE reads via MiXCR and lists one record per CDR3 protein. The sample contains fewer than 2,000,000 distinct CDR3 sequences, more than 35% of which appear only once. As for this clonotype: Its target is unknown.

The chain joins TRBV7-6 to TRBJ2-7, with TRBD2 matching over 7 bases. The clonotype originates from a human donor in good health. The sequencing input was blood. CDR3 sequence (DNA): TGTGCCAGCAGCTTAGCGTGGGGGGGATTCAACGAGCAGTACTTC. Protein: CASSLAWGGFNEQYF. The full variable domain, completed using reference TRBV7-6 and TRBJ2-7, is GAGVSQSPRYKVTKRGQDVALRCDPISGHVSLYWYRQALGQGPEFLTYFNYEAQQDKSGLPNDRFSAERPEGSISTLTIQRTEQRDSAMYRCASSLAWGGFNEQYFGPGTRLTVT.